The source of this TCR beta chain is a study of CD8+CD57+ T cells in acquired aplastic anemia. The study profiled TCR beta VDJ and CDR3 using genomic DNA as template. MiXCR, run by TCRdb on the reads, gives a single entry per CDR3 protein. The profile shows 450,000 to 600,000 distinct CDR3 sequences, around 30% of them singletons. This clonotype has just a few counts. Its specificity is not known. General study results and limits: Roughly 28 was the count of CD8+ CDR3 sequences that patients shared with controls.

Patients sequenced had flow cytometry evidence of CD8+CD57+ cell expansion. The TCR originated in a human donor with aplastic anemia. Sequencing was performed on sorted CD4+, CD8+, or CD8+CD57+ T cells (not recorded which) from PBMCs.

CDR3 nucleotides: TGCGCCAGCAGTGATGGGGGGCATGGAAAAAATGAGCAGTTCTTC. Protein sequence: CASSDGGHGKNEQFF. The chain links TRBV10-1 to TRBJ2-1; perhaps D is TRBD1 or TRBD2 (6 bases each). This CDR3 comprises 15 residues. The germline gives CDR1 WNHNN, CDR2 SYGVQD (reference sequence). V gave up 3 bases and J gave up 7 bases, with 16 bases separating them.